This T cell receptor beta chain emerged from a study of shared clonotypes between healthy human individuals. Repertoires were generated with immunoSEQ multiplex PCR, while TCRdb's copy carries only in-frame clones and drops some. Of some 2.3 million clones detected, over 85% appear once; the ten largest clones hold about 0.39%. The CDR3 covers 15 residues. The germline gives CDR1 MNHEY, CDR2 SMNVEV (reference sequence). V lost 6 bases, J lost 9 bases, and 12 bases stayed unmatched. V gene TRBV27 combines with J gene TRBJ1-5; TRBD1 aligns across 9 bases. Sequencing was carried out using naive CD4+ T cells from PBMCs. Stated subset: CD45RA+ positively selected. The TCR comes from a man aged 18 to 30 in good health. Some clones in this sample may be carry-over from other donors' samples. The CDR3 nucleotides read TGTGCCAGCAGGGGGACAGGGAGGTCCATGGGGCCCCAGCATTTT. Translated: CASRGTGRSMGPQHF.